The 8 T cell receptor beta chains in this list originate from one sample, sequenced in a study of naive and memory T cell subsets. Both TRBC1 and TRBC2 were covered by a beta constant-region primer of two equimolar oligonucleotides. Four rounds of PCR amplified the ligated cDNA using nested alpha and beta constant-region primers plus SP2. In TCRdb, the UMI-ligation and nested PCR reads were re-called with MiXCR into one record per CDR3 protein. The sample carries more than 100,000 distinct CDR3 sequences, 30% to 45% recorded once. Sequencing was carried out using central memory CD4+ T cells from blood. All receptors come from a human donor in good health.

This chain links TRBV20-1 with TRBJ2-7; 9 bases align to TRBD1. The germline V gene encodes CDR1 DFQATT and CDR2 SNEGSKA (reference sequence). This CDR3 is 13 amino acids long. V was clipped by 6 bases and J by 2 bases; unmatched bases: 5. Here the CDR3 DNA reads TGCAGTGCCGAGACAGGGGGGACCTACGAGCAGTACTTC. Amino acid sequence: CSAETGGTYEQYF.

The rearrangement joins TRBV24-1 to TRBJ2-3, with a possible D match to TRBD1 (7 bases). This CDR3 is 14 amino acids long. Germline CDR1 reads KGHDR; CDR2 reads SFDVKD. V lost 4 bases to trimming and J lost 8 bases, with 15 bases between them. The CDR3 coding sequence is TGTGCCACCAGTGACCGGAGGGGGCGGGGTACGCAGTATTTT. Its translation: CATSDRRGRGTQYF.

This clonotype was seen more than once but under ten times. CDR3 DNA sequence: TGTGCCAGTAGGAAACGCCCAGGGGCGGGAGTGGGCTACAATGAGCAGTTCTTC. As protein: CASRKRPGAGVGYNEQFF. The rearrangement joins TRBV19 to TRBJ2-1; a weak D match, TRBD2 (7 bases). The ends were cut back, 6 bases at V and 3 bases at J, with 24 bases in the middle. Germline lookup yields CDR1 LNHDA and CDR2 SQIVND (reference sequence). The CDR3 loop spans 18 amino acids.

In this sample, this clonotype turned up many times. In DNA, the CDR3 is TGTGCCAGCAGCCCCGGGACTAGCGGTTACAATGAGCAGTTCTTC. Its translation: CASSPGTSGYNEQFF. This chain links TRBV12-3 or TRBV12-4 with TRBJ2-1; 11 bases match TRBD2. This CDR3 contains 15 residues. J was trimmed by 4 bases and V by 6 bases; bases with no gene match: 5.

This clonotype has a single count. The genes are TRBV7-8 and TRBJ2-1, with 10 bases fitting TRBD2. The J segment lost 10 bases and the V segment lost 4 bases, leaving 10 bases of the junction unmatched. In germline, CDR1 is SGHVS, CDR2 FQNEAQ. The CDR3 extends over 15 amino acids. The CDR3: CASSYLAGATWEQFF. CDR3 sequence (DNA): TGTGCCAGCAGCTATCTAGCGGGAGCCACATGGGAGCAGTTCTTC.

The CDR3 loop is CASSPASGNTGELFF. For the CDR3, the DNA is TGTGCCAGCAGCCCCGCTAGCGGCAACACCGGGGAGCTGTTTTTT. The chain has TRBV7-9 and TRBJ2-2; 7 bases align to TRBD2. CDR3 size: 15 residues. The V and J ends lost 5 bases and 2 bases, in that order; junction bases with no gene match: 5. The germline gives CDR1 SEHNR, CDR2 FQNEAQ (reference sequence).

This clonotype has a handful of counts. This sequence joins TRBV2 and TRBJ2-1; 8 bases match TRBD2. The germline CDR1 and CDR2 sequences are SNHLY and FYNNEI. This CDR3 has 15 amino acids. V lost 8 bases and J lost 5; bases outside the gene matches: 11. CDR3 sequence (DNA): TGTGCCAGCGGAGAACGGGCGGGAGGCGACAATGAGCAGTTCTTC. This translates into CASGERAGGDNEQFF.

The V call is TRBV29-1, the J call TRBJ2-3, with D tentatively TRBD2 (5 bases). Germline CDR1 SQVTM, CDR2 ANQGSEA. Trimming stripped 8 bases from V and 0 bases from J, with 15 bases between. There are 14 residues in the CDR3. CDR3 region: CSIQLVSSTDTQYF. The CDR3 nucleotides read TGCAGCATCCAACTAGTGTCTAGCACAGATACGCAGTATTTT.